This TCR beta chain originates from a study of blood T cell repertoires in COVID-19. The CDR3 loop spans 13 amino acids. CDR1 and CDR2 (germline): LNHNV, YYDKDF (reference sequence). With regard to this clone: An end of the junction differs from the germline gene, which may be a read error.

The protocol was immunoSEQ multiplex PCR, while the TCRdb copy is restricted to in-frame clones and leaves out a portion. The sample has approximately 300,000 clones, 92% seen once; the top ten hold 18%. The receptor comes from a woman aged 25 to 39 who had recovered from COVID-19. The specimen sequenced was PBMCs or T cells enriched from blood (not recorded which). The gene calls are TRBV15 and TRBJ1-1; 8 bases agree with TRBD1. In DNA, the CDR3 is TGTGCCACCAGTAGAGCCAGGACAGGGCAAGCTTTCTTT. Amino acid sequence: CATSRARTGQAFF. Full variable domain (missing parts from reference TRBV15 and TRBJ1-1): DAMVIQNPRYQVTQFGKPVTLSCSQTLNHNVMYWYQQKSSQAPKLLFHYYDKDFNNEADTPDNFQSRRPNTSFCFLDIRSPGLGDTAMYLCATSRARTGQAFFGQGTRLTVV.